This is a list of T cell receptor beta chains from one sample in a study of OX40 agonist ivuxolimab in advanced cancers. Clones were sequenced by immunoSEQ multiplex PCR, and TCRdb holds only the in-frame ones, with some missing. The sample contains roughly 46,000 clones, around nine tenths of which appear only once. The sequencing used CD4+ or CD8+ T cells sorted from blood, collected in a trial of the OX40 agonist ivuxolimab. The receptors stem from an adult with an advanced solid tumor such as melanoma, head and neck, liver or kidney cancer. Both conserved end residues are part of each CDR3. A D gene is named only where the DNA matches it firmly. Size is omitted from some rows. Given values are once, few, many or a class for expanded clones.

clone_size: once; v_call: TRBV28; d_call: TRBD2; j_call: TRBJ2-1; cdr3_nt: TGTGCCAGCAGTTTATGGGGAGGGGAGCAGTTCTTC; cdr3_aa: CASSLWGGEQFF
clone_size: NA; v_call: TRBV11-3; d_call: NA; j_call: TRBJ2-5; cdr3_nt: TGTGCCAGCAGCCCAGGGGAGGGGACCCAGTACTTC; cdr3_aa: CASSPGEGTQYF
clone_size: NA; v_call: TRBV5-1; d_call: NA; j_call: TRBJ2-3; cdr3_nt: TGCGCCAGCAGCTTATGGGGGATGGGGAGCACAGATACGCAGTATTTT; cdr3_aa: CASSLWGMGSTDTQYF
clone_size: NA; v_call: TRBV30; d_call: NA; j_call: TRBJ2-5; cdr3_nt: TGTGCCTGGTCAGGGTTGGGGACCCAGTACTTC; cdr3_aa: CAWSGLGTQYF
clone_size: NA; v_call: TRBV11-3; d_call: NA; j_call: TRBJ2-7; cdr3_nt: TGTGCCAGCAGCTTAGTAGGGACGGTCTCCTACGAGCAGTACTTC; cdr3_aa: CASSLVGTVSYEQYF
clone_size: NA; v_call: TRBV5-4; d_call: TRBD2; j_call: TRBJ2-7; cdr3_nt: TGTGCCAGCAGCCCAGCTACTAGCGGGATCTACGAGCAGTACTTC; cdr3_aa: CASSPATSGIYEQYF
clone_size: NA; v_call: TRBV9; d_call: NA; j_call: TRBJ2-3; cdr3_nt: TGTGCCAGCAGCGTAGACACATCTAGCACAGATACGCAGTATTTT; cdr3_aa: CASSVDTSSTDTQYF
clone_size: NA; v_call: TRBV11-2; d_call: TRBD2; j_call: TRBJ2-4; cdr3_nt: TGTGCCAGCAGCTTAGACCGAGGACTAGACAAAAACATTCAGTACTTC; cdr3_aa: CASSLDRGLDKNIQYF
clone_size: NA; v_call: TRBV7-6; d_call: TRBD1; j_call: TRBJ2-7; cdr3_nt: TGTGCCAGCAGCAAAGACAGGGTGAACGAGCAGTACTTC; cdr3_aa: CASSKDRVNEQYF
clone_size: few; v_call: TRBV19; d_call: TRBD1; j_call: TRBJ2-3; cdr3_nt: TGTGCCAGTAGCCGCTCCGGGACAGGGGTCACAGATACGCAGTATTTT; cdr3_aa: CASSRSGTGVTDTQYF
clone_size: NA; v_call: TRBV13; d_call: NA; j_call: TRBJ2-1; cdr3_nt: TGTGCCAGCAGCAGCCCGTACAATGAGCAGTTCTTC; cdr3_aa: CASSSPYNEQFF
clone_size: NA; v_call: TRBV5-5; d_call: NA; j_call: TRBJ1-2; cdr3_nt: TGTGCCAGCAGCTTCCGGGACGGTAACTATGGCTACACCTTC; cdr3_aa: CASSFRDGNYGYTF
clone_size: NA; v_call: TRBV5-6; d_call: NA; j_call: TRBJ1-4; cdr3_nt: TGTGCCAGCAGCTTCTCCACAGGGTTCACTAATGAAAAACTGTTTTTT; cdr3_aa: CASSFSTGFTNEKLFF
clone_size: NA; v_call: TRBV5-1; d_call: NA; j_call: TRBJ2-7; cdr3_nt: TGCGCCAGCAGCCCGACACAAGCTTCGCACGAGCAGTACTTC; cdr3_aa: CASSPTQASHEQYF
clone_size: few; v_call: TRBV5-1; d_call: TRBD2; j_call: TRBJ2-3; cdr3_nt: TGCGCCAGCAGCTTGGCCACGGCTAGCGGGAGGGCCGTGGCAGATACGCAGTATTTT; cdr3_aa: CASSLATASGRAVADTQYF
clone_size: few; v_call: TRBV19; d_call: NA; j_call: TRBJ1-5; cdr3_nt: TGTGCCAGTAGTATAGGAGCGAGCAATCAGCCCCAGCATTTT; cdr3_aa: CASSIGASNQPQHF
clone_size: NA; v_call: TRBV9; d_call: NA; j_call: TRBJ2-6; cdr3_nt: TGTGCCAGCAGCGTAGGTGGGGGGATGGCTGGGGCCAACGTCCTGACTTTC; cdr3_aa: CASSVGGGMAGANVLTF
clone_size: NA; v_call: TRBV19; d_call: TRBD1; j_call: TRBJ2-7; cdr3_nt: TGTGCCAGTAGTATAGACCGACAGGGTTCCTACGAGCAGTACTTC; cdr3_aa: CASSIDRQGSYEQYF
clone_size: NA; v_call: TRBV6-5; d_call: NA; j_call: TRBJ2-6; cdr3_nt: TGTGCCAGCAGTCCAGGGGAGGGGGGGGCCAACGTCCTGACTTTC; cdr3_aa: CASSPGEGGANVLTF
clone_size: NA; v_call: TRBV9; d_call: TRBD1; j_call: TRBJ1-6; cdr3_nt: TGTGCCAGCAGCGAGGGGGACAGCGTCGATGGGTCACCCCTCCACTTT; cdr3_aa: CASSEGDSVDGSPLHF
clone_size: NA; v_call: TRBV5-6; d_call: NA; j_call: TRBJ2-3; cdr3_nt: TGTGCCAGCAGCTTGGGGTCCATCCTCACAGATACGCAGTATTTT; cdr3_aa: CASSLGSILTDTQYF
clone_size: few; v_call: TRBV6-1; d_call: TRBD1; j_call: TRBJ1-1; cdr3_nt: TGTGCCAGCAGTGAAGGAGGAGGGACAGTTAACACTGAAGCTTTCTTT; cdr3_aa: CASSEGGGTVNTEAFF
clone_size: NA; v_call: TRBV4-1; d_call: NA; j_call: TRBJ1-2; cdr3_nt: TGCGCCAGCAGCCAAGATCTCGGGGACTATGGCTACACCTTC; cdr3_aa: CASSQDLGDYGYTF
clone_size: NA; v_call: TRBV10-3; d_call: TRBD2; j_call: TRBJ2-1; cdr3_nt: TGTGCCACCCTATCAACTAGCGGGATGCGCAATGAGCAGTTCTTC; cdr3_aa: CATLSTSGMRNEQFF
clone_size: once; v_call: TRBV30; d_call: NA; j_call: TRBJ1-1; cdr3_nt: TGTGCCTGGAGTGTTACGGTGAGAACTGAAGCTTTCTTT; cdr3_aa: CAWSVTVRTEAFF
clone_size: once; v_call: TRBV28; d_call: NA; j_call: TRBJ2-7; cdr3_nt: TGTGCCAGCCGTAAATCGACTCAACCCTACGAGCAGTACTTC; cdr3_aa: CASRKSTQPYEQYF
clone_size: few; v_call: TRBV11-3; d_call: NA; j_call: TRBJ1-1; cdr3_nt: TGTGCCAGCAGCCTTGTTTCGAACACTGAAGCTTTCTTT; cdr3_aa: CASSLVSNTEAFF
clone_size: NA; v_call: TRBV30; d_call: TRBD1; j_call: TRBJ2-7; cdr3_nt: TGTGCGCTAGACAGGGGGGCGGTTTACGAGCAGTACTTC; cdr3_aa: CALDRGAVYEQYF
clone_size: NA; v_call: TRBV5-4; d_call: TRBD2; j_call: TRBJ2-1; cdr3_nt: TGTGCCAGCAGCTCGGCTAGCGGGAGTTATGAGCAGTTCTTC; cdr3_aa: CASSSASGSYEQFF
clone_size: NA; v_call: TRBV11-2; d_call: NA; j_call: TRBJ1-5; cdr3_nt: TGTGCCAGCAGCTTAAGGACCACGGGGGCTGGGAATCAGCCCCAGCATTTT; cdr3_aa: CASSLRTTGAGNQPQHF
clone_size: NA; v_call: TRBV5-5; d_call: NA; j_call: TRBJ2-2; cdr3_nt: TGTGCCAGCAGCCCAGTTCAGGGAGTGGAGGAGCTGTTTTTT; cdr3_aa: CASSPVQGVEELFF
clone_size: once; v_call: TRBV20-1; d_call: TRBD1; j_call: TRBJ1-2; cdr3_nt: TGCAGAGCAGAGGGGGCCGAGGGAACCTTC; cdr3_aa: CRAEGAEGTF
clone_size: NA; v_call: TRBV9; d_call: TRBD2; j_call: TRBJ2-2; cdr3_nt: TGTGCCAGCAGCGTAGAGGTAGCGGGTAGCACCGGGGAGCTGTTTTTT; cdr3_aa: CASSVEVAGSTGELFF
clone_size: NA; v_call: TRBV2; d_call: NA; j_call: TRBJ1-3; cdr3_nt: TGTGCCAGCAGTCAGACGGGGCTGGTTGCGGACACCATATATTTT; cdr3_aa: CASSQTGLVADTIYF
clone_size: NA; v_call: TRBV18; d_call: NA; j_call: TRBJ2-3; cdr3_nt: TGTGCCAGCTCACCACTCCCCCCCCAGGGGGGTTTCACAGATACGCAGTATTTT; cdr3_aa: CASSPLPPQGGFTDTQYF
clone_size: once; v_call: TRBV11-3; d_call: TRBD1; j_call: TRBJ2-6; cdr3_nt: TGTGCCAGCAGCTCCGGGACAGGGACGTCTGGGGCCAACGTCCTGACTTTC; cdr3_aa: CASSSGTGTSGANVLTF
clone_size: NA; v_call: TRBV6-1; d_call: NA; j_call: TRBJ1-2; cdr3_nt: TGTGCCAGCAGTGTCCCTTTGGGGGATGGCTACACCTTC; cdr3_aa: CASSVPLGDGYTF
clone_size: NA; v_call: TRBV11-1; d_call: TRBD2; j_call: TRBJ2-3; cdr3_nt: TGTGCCAGCAGCTTCGGGGGAGGGGCAGATACGCAGTATTTT; cdr3_aa: CASSFGGGADTQYF
clone_size: NA; v_call: TRBV19; d_call: NA; j_call: TRBJ2-6; cdr3_nt: TGTGCCAGTAGTCAGACTGGGGCCAACGTCCTGACTTTC; cdr3_aa: CASSQTGANVLTF
clone_size: NA; v_call: TRBV7-6; d_call: TRBD2; j_call: TRBJ2-3; cdr3_nt: TGTGAGTCGGGAGCGGGAGCTAGCACAGATACGCAGTATTTT; cdr3_aa: CESGAGASTDTQYF
clone_size: NA; v_call: TRBV7-9; d_call: TRBD2; j_call: TRBJ2-3; cdr3_nt: TGTGCCAGCAGCTCGGGAGGCGGAGTCGCTAGCACAGATACGCAGTATTTT; cdr3_aa: CASSSGGGVASTDTQYF
clone_size: NA; v_call: TRBV30; d_call: NA; j_call: TRBJ2-7; cdr3_nt: TGTGCCTGGAGTGGGCTCTACGAGCAGTACTTC; cdr3_aa: CAWSGLYEQYF
clone_size: NA; v_call: TRBV11-2; d_call: NA; j_call: TRBJ1-1; cdr3_nt: TGTGCCAGCAGCCCGGGGGTGGGGAGGACTGAAGCTTTCTTT; cdr3_aa: CASSPGVGRTEAFF
clone_size: NA; v_call: TRBV5-1; d_call: TRBD2; j_call: TRBJ2-3; cdr3_nt: TGCGCCAGCAGCTTAGCCCGGCTAGCGGGCACAGATACGCAGTATTTT; cdr3_aa: CASSLARLAGTDTQYF
clone_size: NA; v_call: TRBV7-3; d_call: TRBD2; j_call: TRBJ2-3; cdr3_nt: TGTGCCAGCAGCTCTTCTAGCGGGAGGACAGATACGCAGTATTTT; cdr3_aa: CASSSSSGRTDTQYF
clone_size: NA; v_call: TRBV11-2; d_call: NA; j_call: TRBJ2-3; cdr3_nt: TGTGCCAGCAGCTTAGCGTCCCCAGGTCCCACAGATACGCAGTATTTT; cdr3_aa: CASSLASPGPTDTQYF
clone_size: once; v_call: TRBV28; d_call: NA; j_call: TRBJ2-2; cdr3_nt: TGTGCCAGCAGTTTCTTACTCGAAAACACCGGGGAGCTGTTTTTT; cdr3_aa: CASSFLLENTGELFF
clone_size: NA; v_call: TRBV28; d_call: NA; j_call: TRBJ2-7; cdr3_nt: TGTGCCAGCAGTTCTAACGAGCAGTACTTC; cdr3_aa: CASSSNEQYF
clone_size: NA; v_call: TRBV10-3; d_call: NA; j_call: TRBJ2-1; cdr3_nt: TGTGCCATCAGTGAGTCGTGGAGCGATGAGCAGTTCTTC; cdr3_aa: CAISESWSDEQFF